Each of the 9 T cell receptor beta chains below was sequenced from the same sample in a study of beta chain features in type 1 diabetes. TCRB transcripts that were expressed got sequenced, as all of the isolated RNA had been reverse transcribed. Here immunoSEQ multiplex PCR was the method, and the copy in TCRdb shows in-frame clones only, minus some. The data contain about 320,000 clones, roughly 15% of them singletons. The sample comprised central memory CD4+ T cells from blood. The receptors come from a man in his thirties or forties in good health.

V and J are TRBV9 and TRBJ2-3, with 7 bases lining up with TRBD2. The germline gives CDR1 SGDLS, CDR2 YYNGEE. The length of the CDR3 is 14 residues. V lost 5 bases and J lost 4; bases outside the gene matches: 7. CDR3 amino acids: CASSPGTTPDTQYF. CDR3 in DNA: TGTGCCAGCAGTCCCGGGACTACCCCAGATACGCAGTATTTT.

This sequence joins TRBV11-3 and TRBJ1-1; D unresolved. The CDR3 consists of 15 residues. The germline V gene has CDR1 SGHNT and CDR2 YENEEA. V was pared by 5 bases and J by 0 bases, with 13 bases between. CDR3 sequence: CASSPSEIMNTEAFF. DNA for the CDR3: TGTGCCAGCAGCCCGTCAGAGATAATGAACACTGAAGCTTTCTTT.

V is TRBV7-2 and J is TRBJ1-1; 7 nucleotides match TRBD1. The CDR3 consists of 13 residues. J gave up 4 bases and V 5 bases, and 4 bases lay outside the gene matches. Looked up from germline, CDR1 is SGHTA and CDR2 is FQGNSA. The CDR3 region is CASSVRQGTEAFF. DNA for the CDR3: TGTGCCAGCAGCGTCAGACAGGGCACTGAAGCTTTCTTT.

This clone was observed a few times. CDR3 amino acids: CASSIRLNNEQFF. CDR3 nucleotide sequence: TGTGCCAGCAGCATCAGACTAAACAATGAGCAGTTCTTC. This chain joins TRBV9 and TRBJ2-1, with a tentative D call TRBD2 (5 bases). Germline V gives CDR1 SGDLS, CDR2 YYNGEE. This CDR3 has 13 amino acids. Deletions cut 4 bases from V and 5 bases from J, with 10 bases between.

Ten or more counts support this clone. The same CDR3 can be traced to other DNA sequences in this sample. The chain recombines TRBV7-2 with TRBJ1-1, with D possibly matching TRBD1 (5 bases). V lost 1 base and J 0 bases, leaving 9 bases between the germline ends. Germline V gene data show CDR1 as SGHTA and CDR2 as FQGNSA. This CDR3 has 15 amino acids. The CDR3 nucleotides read TGTGCCAGCAGCTTAGTCCGGGGGTTGAACACTGAAGCTTTCTTT. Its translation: CASSLVRGLNTEAFF.

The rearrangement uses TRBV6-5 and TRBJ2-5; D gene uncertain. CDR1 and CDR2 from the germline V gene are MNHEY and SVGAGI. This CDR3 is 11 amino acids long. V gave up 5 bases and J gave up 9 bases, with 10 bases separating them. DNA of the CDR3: TGTGCCAGCAGTCCCAGTCGGGCCCAGTACTTC. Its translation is CASSPSRAQYF.

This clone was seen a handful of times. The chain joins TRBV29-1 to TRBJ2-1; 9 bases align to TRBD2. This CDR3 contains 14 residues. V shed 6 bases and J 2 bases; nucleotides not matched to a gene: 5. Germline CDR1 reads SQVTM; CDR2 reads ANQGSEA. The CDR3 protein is CSVVTSGTYNEQFF. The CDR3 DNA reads TGCAGCGTGGTGACTAGCGGAACCTACAATGAGCAGTTCTTC.

CDR3 loop: CASSLVGPSVEQYV. The CDR3 DNA is TGTGCCAGCAGCTTGGTTGGACCCTCGGTCGAGCAGTACGTC. The chain carries TRBV7-2 and TRBJ2-7, with D uncertain. The CDR3 consists of 14 residues. Trimming took 3 bases from V and 6 from J, leaving 15 bases between them. Per germline, CDR1 SGHTA and CDR2 FQGNSA.

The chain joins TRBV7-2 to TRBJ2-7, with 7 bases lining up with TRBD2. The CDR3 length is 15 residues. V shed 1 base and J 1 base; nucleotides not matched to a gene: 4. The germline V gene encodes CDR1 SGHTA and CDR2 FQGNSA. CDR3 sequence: CASSLGLAESYEQYV. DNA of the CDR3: TGTGCCAGCAGCTTAGGGCTAGCGGAGTCCTACGAGCAGTACGTC.